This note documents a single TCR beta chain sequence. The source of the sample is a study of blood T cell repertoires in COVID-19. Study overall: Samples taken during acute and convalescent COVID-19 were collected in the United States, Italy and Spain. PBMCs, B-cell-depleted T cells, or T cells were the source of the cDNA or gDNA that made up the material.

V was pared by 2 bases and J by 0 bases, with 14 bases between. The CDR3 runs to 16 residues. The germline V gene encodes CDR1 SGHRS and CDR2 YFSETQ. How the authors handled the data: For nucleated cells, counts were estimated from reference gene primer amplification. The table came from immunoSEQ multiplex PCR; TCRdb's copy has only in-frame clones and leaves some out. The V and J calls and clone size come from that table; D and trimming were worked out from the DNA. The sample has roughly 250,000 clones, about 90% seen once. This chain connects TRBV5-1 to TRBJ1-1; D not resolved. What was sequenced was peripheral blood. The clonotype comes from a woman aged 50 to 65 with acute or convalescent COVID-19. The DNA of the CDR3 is TGCGCCAGCAGCTTCTCACAGAGAATCATGAACACTGAAGCTTTCTTT. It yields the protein CASSFSQRIMNTEAFF. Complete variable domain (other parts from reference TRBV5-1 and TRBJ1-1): KAGVTQTPRYLIKTRGQQVTLSCSPISGHRSVSWYQQTPGQGLQFLFEYFSETQRNKGNFPGRFSGRQFSNSRSEMNVSTLELGDSALYLCASSFSQRIMNTEAFFGQGTRLTVV.